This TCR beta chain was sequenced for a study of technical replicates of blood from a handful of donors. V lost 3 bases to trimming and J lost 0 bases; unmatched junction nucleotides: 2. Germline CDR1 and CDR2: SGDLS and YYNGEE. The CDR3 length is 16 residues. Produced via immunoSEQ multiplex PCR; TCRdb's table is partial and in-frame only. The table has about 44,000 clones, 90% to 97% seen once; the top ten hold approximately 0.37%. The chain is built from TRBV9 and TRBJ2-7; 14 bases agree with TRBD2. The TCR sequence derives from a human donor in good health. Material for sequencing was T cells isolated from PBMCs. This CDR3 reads CASSGGTSGSSYEQYF. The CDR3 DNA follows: TGTGCCAGCAGCGGAGGGACTAGCGGGAGCTCCTACGAGCAGTACTTC.